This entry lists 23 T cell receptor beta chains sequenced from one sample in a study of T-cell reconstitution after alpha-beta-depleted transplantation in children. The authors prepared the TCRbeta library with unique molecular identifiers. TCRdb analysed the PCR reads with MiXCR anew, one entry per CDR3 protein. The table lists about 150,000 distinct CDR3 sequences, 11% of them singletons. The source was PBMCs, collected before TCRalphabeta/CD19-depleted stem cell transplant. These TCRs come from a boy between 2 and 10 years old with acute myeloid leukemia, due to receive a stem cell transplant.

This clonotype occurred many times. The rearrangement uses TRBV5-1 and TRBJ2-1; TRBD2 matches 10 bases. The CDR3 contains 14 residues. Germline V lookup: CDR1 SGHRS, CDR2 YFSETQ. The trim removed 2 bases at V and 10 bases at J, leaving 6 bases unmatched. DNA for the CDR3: TGCGCCAGCAGCTTAGGCCTAGCGGGAGTAGAGCAGTTCTTC. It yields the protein CASSLGLAGVEQFF.

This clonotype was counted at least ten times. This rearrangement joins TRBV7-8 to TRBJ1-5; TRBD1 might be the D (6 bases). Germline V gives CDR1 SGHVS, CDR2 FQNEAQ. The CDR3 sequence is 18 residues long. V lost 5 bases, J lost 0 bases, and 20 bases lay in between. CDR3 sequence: CASSLHDRNRYSNQPQHF. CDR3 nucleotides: TGTGCCAGCAGCCTCCATGACAGGAACCGTTATAGCAATCAGCCCCAGCATTTT.

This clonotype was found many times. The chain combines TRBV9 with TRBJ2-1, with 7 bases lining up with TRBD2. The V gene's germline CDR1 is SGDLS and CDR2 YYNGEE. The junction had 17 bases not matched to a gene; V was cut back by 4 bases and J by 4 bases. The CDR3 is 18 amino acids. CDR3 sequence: CASSKSGGRASVYNEQFF. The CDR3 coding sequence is TGTGCCAGCAGCAAGAGTGGAGGGAGGGCCTCGGTTTACAATGAGCAGTTCTTC.

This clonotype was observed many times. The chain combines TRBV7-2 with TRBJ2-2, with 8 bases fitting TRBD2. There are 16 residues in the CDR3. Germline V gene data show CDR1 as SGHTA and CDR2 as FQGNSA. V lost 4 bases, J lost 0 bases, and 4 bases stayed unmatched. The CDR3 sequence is CASSWTGGPNTGELFF. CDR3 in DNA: TGTGCCAGCAGCTGGACGGGGGGGCCGAACACCGGGGAGCTGTTTTTT. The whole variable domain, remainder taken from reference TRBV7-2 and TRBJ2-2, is GAGVSQSPSNKVTEKGKDVELRCDPISGHTALYWYRQSLGQGLEFLIYFQGNSAPDKSGLPSDRFSAERTGGSVSTLTIQRTQQEDSAVYLCASSWTGGPNTGELFFGEGSRLTVL.

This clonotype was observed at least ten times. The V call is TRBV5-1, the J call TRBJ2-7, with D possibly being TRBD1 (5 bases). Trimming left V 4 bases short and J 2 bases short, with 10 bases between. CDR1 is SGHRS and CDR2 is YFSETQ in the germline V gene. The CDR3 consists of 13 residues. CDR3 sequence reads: CASSRDSTYEQYF. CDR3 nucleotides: TGCGCCAGCAGCCGCGACAGTACCTACGAGCAGTACTTC. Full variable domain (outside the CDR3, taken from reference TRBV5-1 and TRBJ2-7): KAGVTQTPRYLIKTRGQQVTLSCSPISGHRSVSWYQQTPGQGLQFLFEYFSETQRNKGNFPGRFSGRQFSNSRSEMNVSTLELGDSALYLCASSRDSTYEQYFGPGTRLTVT.

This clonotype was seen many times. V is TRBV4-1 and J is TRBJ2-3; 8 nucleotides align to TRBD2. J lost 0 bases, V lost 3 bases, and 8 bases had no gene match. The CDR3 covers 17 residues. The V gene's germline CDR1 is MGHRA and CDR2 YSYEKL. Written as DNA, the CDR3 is TGCGCCAGCAGCCATCCTCATAGCGGGGCGAGCACAGATACGCAGTATTTT. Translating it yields CASSHPHSGASTDTQYF.

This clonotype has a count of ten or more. Here the CDR3 reads CASSPIFIANYGYTF. In DNA form, the CDR3 reads TGTGCCAGCAGCCCTATTTTTATAGCTAACTATGGCTACACCTTC. The chain carries TRBV7-9 and TRBJ1-2; D gene uncertain. CDR1 is SEHNR, CDR2 FQNEAQ, per germline (reference sequence). The CDR3 consists of 15 residues. Deletions cut 5 bases from V and 0 bases from J, with 13 bases between. Combining the CDR3 with reference TRBV7-9 and TRBJ1-2 gives the whole variable domain DTGVSQNPRHKITKRGQNVTFRCDPISEHNRLYWYRQTLGQGPEFLTYFQNEAQLEKSRLLSDRFSAERPKGSFSTLEIQRTEQGDSAMYLCASSPIFIANYGYTFGSGTRLTVV.

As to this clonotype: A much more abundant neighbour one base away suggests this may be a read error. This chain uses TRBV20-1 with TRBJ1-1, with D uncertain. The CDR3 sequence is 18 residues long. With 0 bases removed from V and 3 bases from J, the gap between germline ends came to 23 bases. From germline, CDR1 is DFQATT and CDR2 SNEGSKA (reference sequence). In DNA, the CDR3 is TGCAGTGCTAGAGATCTCCGGGGTAGGATCAGTAAAGACACTGAAGCTTTCTTT. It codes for CSARDLRGRISKDTEAFF.

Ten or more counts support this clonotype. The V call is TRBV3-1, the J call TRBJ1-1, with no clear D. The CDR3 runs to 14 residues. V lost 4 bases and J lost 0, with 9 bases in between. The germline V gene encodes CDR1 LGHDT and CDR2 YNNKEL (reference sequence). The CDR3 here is CASSLQVMNTEAFF. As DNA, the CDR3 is TGTGCCAGCAGCCTTCAGGTAATGAACACTGAAGCTTTCTTT. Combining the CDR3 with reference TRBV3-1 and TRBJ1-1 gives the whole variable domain DTAVSQTPKYLVTQMGNDKSIKCEQNLGHDTMYWYKQDSKKFLKIMFSYNNKELIINETVPNRFSPKSPDKAHLNLHINSLELGDSAVYFCASSLQVMNTEAFFGQGTRLTVV.

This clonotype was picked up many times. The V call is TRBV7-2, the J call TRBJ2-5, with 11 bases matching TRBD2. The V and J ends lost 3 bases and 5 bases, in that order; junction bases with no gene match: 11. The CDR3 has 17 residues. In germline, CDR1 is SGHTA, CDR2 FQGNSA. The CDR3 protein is CASSFLPSGGKAETQYF. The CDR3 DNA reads TGTGCCAGCAGCTTTTTACCTAGCGGGGGGAAGGCGGAGACCCAGTACTTC.

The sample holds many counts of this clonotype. For the CDR3, the DNA is TGCGCCAGCAGCTTACTGCCGGACGCGGGCGTAGAAGAGACCCAGTACTTC. Protein sequence: CASSLLPDAGVEETQYF. The gene calls are TRBV5-1 and TRBJ2-5; perhaps TRBD2 as D (5 bases). CDR3 length equals 17 residues. V was clipped by 2 bases and J by 3 bases, with 20 bases between them. Germline assignment: CDR1 SGHRS and CDR2 YFSETQ.

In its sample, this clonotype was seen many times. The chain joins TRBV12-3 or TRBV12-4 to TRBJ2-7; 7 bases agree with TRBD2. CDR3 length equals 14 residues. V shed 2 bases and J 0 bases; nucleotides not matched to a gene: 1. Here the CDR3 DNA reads TGTGCCAGCAGTTTAACTAGCGCCTCCTACGAGCAGTACTTC. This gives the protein CASSLTSASYEQYF.

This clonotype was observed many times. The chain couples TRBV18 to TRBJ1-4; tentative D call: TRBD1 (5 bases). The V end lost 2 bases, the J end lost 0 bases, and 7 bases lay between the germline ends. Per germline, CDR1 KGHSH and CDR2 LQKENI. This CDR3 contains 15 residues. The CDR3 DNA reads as TGTGCCAGCTCACCAGGGGCAACAACTAATGAAAAACTGTTTTTT. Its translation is CASSPGATTNEKLFF.

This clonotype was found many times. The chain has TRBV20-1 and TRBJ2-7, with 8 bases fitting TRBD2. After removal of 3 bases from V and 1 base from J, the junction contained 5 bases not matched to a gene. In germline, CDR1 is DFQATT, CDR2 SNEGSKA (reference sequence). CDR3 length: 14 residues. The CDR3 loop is CSASGAGESYEQYV. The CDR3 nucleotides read TGCAGTGCTAGCGGAGCGGGGGAGTCCTACGAGCAGTACGTC.

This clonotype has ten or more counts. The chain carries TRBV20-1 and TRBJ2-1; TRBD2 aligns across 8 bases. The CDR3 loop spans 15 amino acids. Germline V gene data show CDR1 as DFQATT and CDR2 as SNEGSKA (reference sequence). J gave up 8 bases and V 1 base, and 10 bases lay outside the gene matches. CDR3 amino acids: CSARVQRELVDEQFF. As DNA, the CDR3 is TGCAGTGCTAGAGTTCAGCGGGAGTTGGTTGATGAGCAGTTCTTC.

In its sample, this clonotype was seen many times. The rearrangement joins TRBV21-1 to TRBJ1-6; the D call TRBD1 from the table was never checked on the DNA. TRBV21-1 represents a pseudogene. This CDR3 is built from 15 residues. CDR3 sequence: CASSIRGGQNSPLHF. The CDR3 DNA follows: TGTGCCAGCAGCATTCGAGGGGGCCAAAATTCACCCCTCCACTTT.

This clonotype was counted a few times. The chain's CDR3 is CASSFLTGQGAGEQYF. The CDR3 coding sequence is TGCGCCAGCAGCTTCTTAACCGGACAGGGGGCGGGCGAGCAGTACTTC. The chain carries TRBV5-1 and TRBJ2-7; TRBD1 matches at 11 bases. Losses at the gene ends were 2 bases for V and 6 bases for J; bases not matched to a gene: 10. The germline V gene encodes CDR1 SGHRS and CDR2 YFSETQ. The CDR3 is 16 residues long.

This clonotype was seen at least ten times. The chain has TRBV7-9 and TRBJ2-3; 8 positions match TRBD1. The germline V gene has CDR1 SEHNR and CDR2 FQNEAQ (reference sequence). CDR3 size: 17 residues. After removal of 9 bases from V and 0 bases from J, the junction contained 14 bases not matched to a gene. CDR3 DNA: TGTGCCAGATACGTCCATCTGAGACAGGGGAGCACAGATACGCAGTATTTT. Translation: CARYVHLRQGSTDTQYF.

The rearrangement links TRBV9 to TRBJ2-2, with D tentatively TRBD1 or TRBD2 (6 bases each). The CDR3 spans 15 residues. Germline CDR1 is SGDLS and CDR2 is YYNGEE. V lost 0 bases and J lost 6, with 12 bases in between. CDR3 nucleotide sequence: TGTGCCAGCAGCGTAGAGGGGGGTACCGCCGGGGAGCTGTTTTTT. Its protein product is CASSVEGGTAGELFF.

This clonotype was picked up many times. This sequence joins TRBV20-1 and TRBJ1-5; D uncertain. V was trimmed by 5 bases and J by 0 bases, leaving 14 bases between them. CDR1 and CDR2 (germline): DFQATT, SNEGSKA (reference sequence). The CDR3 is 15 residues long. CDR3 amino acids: CSAPRPGYSNQPQHF. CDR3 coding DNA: TGCAGTGCTCCCCGTCCGGGGTATAGCAATCAGCCCCAGCATTTT.

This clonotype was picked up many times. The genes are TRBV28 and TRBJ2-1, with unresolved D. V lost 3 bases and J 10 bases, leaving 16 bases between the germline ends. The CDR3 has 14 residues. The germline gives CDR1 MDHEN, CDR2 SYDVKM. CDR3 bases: TGTGCCAGCAGTTTGTTTTCGCCCCAGGAGGAGCAGTTCTTC. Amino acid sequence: CASSLFSPQEEQFF.

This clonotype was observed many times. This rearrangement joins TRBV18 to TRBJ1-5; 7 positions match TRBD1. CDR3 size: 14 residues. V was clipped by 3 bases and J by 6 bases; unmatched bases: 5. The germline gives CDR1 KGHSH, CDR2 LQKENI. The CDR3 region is CASSPETGTQPQHF. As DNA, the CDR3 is TGTGCCAGCTCACCCGAGACAGGGACTCAGCCCCAGCATTTT.

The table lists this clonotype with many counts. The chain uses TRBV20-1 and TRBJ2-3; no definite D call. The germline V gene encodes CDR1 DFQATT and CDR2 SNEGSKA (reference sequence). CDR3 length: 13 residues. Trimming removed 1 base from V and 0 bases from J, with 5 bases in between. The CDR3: CSARVVSTDTQYF. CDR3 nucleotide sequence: TGCAGTGCTAGAGTTGTAAGCACAGATACGCAGTATTTT.